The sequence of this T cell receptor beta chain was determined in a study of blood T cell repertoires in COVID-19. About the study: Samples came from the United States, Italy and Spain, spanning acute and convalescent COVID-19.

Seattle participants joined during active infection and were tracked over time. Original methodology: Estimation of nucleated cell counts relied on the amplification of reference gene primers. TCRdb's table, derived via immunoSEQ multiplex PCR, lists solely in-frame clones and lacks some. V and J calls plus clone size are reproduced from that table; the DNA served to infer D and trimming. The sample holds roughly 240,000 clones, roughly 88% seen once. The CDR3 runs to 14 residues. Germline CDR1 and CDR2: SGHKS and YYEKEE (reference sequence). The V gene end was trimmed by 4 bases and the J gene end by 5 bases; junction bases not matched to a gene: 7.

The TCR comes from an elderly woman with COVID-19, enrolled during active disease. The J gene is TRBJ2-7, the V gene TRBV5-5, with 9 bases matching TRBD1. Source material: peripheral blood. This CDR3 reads CASSTDRGTHEQYV. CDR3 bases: TGTGCCAGCAGCACGGACAGGGGAACCCACGAGCAGTACGTC.